This T cell receptor (beta chain) was observed in a study of cytotoxic CD8 clonotypes in ibrutinib-treated CLL. Study details: Mean per-sample yields comprised 255,043 productive templates and approximately 97,000 productive rearrangements.

Assay used: immunoSEQ multiplex PCR; TCRdb lists only in-frame clones, some missing. The sample holds 68,000 or so clones, around 65% seen once. V lost 3 bases and J lost 2; bases outside the gene matches: 7. The V gene's germline CDR1 is SGHDN and CDR2 FVKESK. This CDR3 region has 16 residues. This specimen consisted of PBMCs, obtained after 12 months of ibrutinib treatment. This receptor was taken from a human donor with chronic lymphocytic leukemia. The chain joins TRBV14 to TRBJ2-5; the match to TRBD2 covers 9 bases. CDR3 DNA: TGTGCCAGCAGCCAGCTTACGGGACTAGCACAAGAGACCCAGTACTTC. Translation: CASSQLTGLAQETQYF.